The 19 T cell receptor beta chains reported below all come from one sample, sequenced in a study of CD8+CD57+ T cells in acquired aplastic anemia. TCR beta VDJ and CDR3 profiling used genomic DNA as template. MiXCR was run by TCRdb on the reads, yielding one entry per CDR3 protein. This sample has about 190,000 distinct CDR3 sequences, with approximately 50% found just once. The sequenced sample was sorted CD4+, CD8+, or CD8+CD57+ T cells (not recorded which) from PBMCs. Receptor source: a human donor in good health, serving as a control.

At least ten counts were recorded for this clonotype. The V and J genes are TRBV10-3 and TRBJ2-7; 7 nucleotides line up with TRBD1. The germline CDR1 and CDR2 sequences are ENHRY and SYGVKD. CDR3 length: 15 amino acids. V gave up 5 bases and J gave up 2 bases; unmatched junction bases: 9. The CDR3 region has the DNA TGTGCCATCAGTCTCGGGACAGCGAAGACCTACGAGCAGTACTTC. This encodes CAISLGTAKTYEQYF.

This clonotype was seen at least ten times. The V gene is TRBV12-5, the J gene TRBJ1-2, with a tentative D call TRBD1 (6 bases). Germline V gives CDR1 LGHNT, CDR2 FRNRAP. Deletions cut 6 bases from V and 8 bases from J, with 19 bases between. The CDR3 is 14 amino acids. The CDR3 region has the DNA TGTGCTAGTGGCCTCCTGGGGGGGGCAGGGGGCTACACCTTC. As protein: CASGLLGGAGGYTF.

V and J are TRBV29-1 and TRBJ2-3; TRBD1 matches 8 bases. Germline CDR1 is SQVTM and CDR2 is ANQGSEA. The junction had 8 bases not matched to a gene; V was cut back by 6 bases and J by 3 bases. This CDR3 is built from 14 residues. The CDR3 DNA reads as TGCAGCGTATGCGGACAGGGCCGGACAGATACGCAGTATTTT. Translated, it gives CSVCGQGRTDTQYF.

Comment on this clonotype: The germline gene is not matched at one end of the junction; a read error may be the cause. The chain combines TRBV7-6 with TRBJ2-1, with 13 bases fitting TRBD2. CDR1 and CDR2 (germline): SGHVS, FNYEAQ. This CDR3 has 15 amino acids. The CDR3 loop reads CASSPTSGGVHEQSF. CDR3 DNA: TGTGCCAGCAGCCCCACTAGCGGGGGGGTTCATGAGCAGTCCTTC.

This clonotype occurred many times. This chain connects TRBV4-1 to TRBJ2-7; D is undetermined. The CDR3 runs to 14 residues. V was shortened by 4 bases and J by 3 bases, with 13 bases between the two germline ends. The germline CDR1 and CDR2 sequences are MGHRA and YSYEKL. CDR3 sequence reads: CASSPPGQYYEQYF. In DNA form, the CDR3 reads TGCGCCAGCAGCCCCCCGGGCCAATACTACGAGCAGTACTTC.

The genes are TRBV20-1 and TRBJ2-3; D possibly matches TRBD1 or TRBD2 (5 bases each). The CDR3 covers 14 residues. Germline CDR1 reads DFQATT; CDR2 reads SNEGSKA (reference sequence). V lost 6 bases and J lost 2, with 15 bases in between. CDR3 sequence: CSAPLTGATDTQYF. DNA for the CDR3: TGCAGTGCCCCATTAACCGGGGCCACAGATACGCAGTATTTT.

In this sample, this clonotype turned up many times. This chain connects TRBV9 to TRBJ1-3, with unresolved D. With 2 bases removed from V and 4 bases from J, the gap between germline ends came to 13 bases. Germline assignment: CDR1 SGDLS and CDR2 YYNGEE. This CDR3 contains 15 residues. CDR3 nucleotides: TGTGCCAGCAGCGTCACCACCTCCGGAGGAAACACCATATATTTT. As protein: CASSVTTSGGNTIYF.

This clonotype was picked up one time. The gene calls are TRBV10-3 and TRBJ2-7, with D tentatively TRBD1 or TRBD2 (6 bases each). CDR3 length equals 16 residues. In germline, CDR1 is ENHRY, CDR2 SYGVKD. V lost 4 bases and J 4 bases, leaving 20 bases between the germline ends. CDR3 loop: CAISVRGVGSGYEQYF. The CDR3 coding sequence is TGTGCCATCAGTGTAAGGGGGGTAGGTTCCGGTTACGAGCAGTACTTC.

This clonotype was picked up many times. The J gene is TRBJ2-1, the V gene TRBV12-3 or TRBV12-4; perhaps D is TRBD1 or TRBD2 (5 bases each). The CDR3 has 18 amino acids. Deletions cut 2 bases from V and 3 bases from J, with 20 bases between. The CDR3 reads CASSLSWAGGRGYNEQFF. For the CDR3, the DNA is TGTGCCAGCAGTTTATCGTGGGCTGGGGGTCGGGGCTACAATGAGCAGTTCTTC.

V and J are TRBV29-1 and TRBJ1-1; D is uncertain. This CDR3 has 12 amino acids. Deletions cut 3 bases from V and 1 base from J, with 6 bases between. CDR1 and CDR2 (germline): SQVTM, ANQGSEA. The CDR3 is CSVEGGNTEAFF. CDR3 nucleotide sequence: TGCAGCGTTGAGGGAGGGAACACTGAAGCTTTCTTT.

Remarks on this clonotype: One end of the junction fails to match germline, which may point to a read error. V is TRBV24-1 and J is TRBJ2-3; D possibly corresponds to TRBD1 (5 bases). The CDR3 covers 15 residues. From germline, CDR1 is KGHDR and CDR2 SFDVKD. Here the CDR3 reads CAISDFGQGTDTQYF. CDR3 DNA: TGTGCCATCAGTGATTTTGGGCAGGGTACAGATACGCAGTATTTT.

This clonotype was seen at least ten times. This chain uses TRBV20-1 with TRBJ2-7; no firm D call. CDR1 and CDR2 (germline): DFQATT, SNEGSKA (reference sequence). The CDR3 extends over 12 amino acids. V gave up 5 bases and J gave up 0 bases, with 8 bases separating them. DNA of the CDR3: TGCAGTGCTTCTCCTACCTCCTACGAGCAGTACTTC. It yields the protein CSASPTSYEQYF.

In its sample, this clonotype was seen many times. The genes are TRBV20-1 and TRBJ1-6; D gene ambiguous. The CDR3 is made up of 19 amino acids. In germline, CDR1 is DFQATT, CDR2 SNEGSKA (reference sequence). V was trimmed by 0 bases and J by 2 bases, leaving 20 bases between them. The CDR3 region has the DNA TGCAGTGCTAGAGAGAACAGTACAATTATAAACCCCTATAATTCACCCCTCCACTTT. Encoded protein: CSARENSTIINPYNSPLHF.

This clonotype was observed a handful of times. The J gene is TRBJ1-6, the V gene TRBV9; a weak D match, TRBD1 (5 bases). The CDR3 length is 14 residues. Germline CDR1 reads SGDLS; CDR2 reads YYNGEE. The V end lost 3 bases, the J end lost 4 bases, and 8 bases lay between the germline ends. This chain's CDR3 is CASSGGSYNSPLHF. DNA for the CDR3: TGTGCCAGCAGCGGGGGGAGTTATAATTCACCCCTCCACTTT.

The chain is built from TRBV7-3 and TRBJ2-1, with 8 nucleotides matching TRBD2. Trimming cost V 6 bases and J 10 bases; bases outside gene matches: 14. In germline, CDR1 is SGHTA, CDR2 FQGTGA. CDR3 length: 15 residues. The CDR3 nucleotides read TGTGCCAGCAGTGAATCATGGAGCGGGGGAACGGAGCAGTTCTTC. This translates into CASSESWSGGTEQFF.

In nucleotides, the CDR3 is TGCAGCGTGGACGGGGGGCCGGGATCCTACGAGCAGTACTTC. As protein: CSVDGGPGSYEQYF. This chain uses TRBV29-1 with TRBJ2-7, with D tentatively TRBD2 (7 bases). The germline CDR1 and CDR2 sequences are SQVTM and ANQGSEA. V dropped 6 bases and J dropped 1 base, with 16 bases sitting between them. CDR3 size: 14 residues.

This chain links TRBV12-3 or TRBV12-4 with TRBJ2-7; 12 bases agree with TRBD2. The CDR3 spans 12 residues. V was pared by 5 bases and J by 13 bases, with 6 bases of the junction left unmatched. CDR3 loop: CASSLGTSGRYF. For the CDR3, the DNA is TGTGCCAGCAGTCTAGGGACTAGCGGGCGCTACTTC.

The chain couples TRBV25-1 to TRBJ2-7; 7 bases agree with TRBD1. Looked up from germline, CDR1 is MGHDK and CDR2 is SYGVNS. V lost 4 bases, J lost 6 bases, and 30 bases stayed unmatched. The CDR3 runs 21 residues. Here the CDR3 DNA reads TGTGCCAGCAGTGCTTGCTCGCCCCGCGACAGGGACAGCCCCGAGGATGGCGAGCAGTACTTC. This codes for CASSACSPRDRDSPEDGEQYF.

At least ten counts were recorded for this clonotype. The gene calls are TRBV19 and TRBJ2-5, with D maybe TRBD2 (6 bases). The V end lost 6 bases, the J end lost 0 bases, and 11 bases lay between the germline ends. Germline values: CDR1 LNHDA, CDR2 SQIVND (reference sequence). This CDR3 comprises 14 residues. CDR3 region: CASRAGNYQETQYF. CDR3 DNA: TGTGCCAGTAGGGCGGGGAATTACCAAGAGACCCAGTACTTC.